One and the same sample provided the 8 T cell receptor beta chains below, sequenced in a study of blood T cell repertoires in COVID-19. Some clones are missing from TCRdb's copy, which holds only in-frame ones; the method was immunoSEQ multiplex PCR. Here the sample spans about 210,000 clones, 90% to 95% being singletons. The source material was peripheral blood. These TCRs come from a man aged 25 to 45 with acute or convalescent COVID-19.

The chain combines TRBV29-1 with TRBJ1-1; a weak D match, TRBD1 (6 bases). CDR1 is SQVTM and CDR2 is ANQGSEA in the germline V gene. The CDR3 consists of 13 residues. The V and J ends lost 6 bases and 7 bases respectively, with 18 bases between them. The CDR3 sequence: CSVLPGASYEAFF. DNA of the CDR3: TGCAGCGTCCTCCCAGGGGCATCGTATGAAGCTTTCTTT.

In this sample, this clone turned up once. This CDR3 reads CASSYSDRGGPQHF. As DNA, the CDR3 is TGTGCCAGCAGTTACTCTGACAGGGGAGGGCCCCAGCATTTT. V usage is TRBV6-5 and J usage is TRBJ1-5; 8 bases are shared with TRBD1. This CDR3 contains 14 residues. V lost 0 bases, J lost 9 bases, and 4 bases stayed unmatched. The germline gives CDR1 MNHEY, CDR2 SVGAGI.

In DNA form, the CDR3 reads TGTGCCAGCAGTCAAACAGGGTTGGAGCAGCCCCAGCATTTT. It specifies CASSQTGLEQPQHF. The rearrangement joins TRBV27 to TRBJ1-5; TRBD1 might be the D (6 bases). CDR1 and CDR2 from the germline V gene are MNHEY and SMNVEV (reference sequence). The V gene lost 5 bases and the J gene lost 7 bases, with 15 bases spanning the gap. CDR3 length: 14 amino acids.

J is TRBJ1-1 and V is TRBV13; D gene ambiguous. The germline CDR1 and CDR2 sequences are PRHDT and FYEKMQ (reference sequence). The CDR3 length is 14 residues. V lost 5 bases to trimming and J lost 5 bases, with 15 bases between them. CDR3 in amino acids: CASSPRGISTEAFF. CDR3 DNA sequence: TGTGCCAGCAGCCCCAGAGGGATATCGACTGAAGCTTTCTTT.

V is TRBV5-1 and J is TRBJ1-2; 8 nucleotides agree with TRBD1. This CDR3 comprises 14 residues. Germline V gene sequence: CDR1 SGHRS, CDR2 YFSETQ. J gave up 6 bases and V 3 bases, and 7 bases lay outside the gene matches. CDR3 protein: CASSSGGLVDGYTF. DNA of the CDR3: TGCGCCAGCAGCTCAGGGGGCTTAGTGGATGGCTACACCTTC.

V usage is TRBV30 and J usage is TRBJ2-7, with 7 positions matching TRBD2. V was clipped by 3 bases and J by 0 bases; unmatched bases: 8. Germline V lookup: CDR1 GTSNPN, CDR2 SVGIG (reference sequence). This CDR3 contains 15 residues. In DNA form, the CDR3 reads TGTGCCTGGAGGGGCGGGACTACCATCTCCTACGAGCAGTACTTC. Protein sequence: CAWRGGTTISYEQYF.

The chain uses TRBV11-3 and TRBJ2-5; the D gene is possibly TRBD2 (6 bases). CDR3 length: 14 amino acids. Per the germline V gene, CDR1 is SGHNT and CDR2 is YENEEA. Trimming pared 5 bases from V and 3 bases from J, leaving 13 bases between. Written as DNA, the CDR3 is TGTGCCAGCAGCAGGATCGGGGGAGAAGAGACCCAGTACTTC. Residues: CASSRIGGEETQYF.

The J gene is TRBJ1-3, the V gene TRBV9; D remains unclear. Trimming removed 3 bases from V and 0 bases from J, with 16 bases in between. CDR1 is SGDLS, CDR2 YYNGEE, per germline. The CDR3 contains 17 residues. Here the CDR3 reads CASSGFVGSSSGNTIYF. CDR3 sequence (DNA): TGTGCCAGCAGCGGGTTTGTCGGGTCAAGCTCTGGAAACACCATATATTTT.